The rows below give T cell receptor beta chains drawn from one sample of a study of beta chain features in type 1 diabetes. Generated by immunoSEQ multiplex PCR, the TCRdb table keeps only in-frame clones and is missing some. Here the sample spans under 300,000 clones, about 25% being singletons. Sample: central memory CD4+ T cells from blood. The source of these receptors is a man under 40 in good health. Each CDR3 is given with its conserved first and last residue. Each record gives: clone size, J gene, D gene, V gene, CDR3 protein, CDR3 DNA. D genes are given only for firm matches. Clone size is stated in some rows and not others, as once, few, many or a class when expanded.

abundance: many
j_gene: TRBJ2-3
d_gene: -
v_gene: TRBV6-6
CDR3aa: CASSIQGRDTQYF
CDR3nt: TGTGCCAGCAGTATACAGGGGAGGGATACGCAGTATTTT

abundance: -
j_gene: TRBJ2-1
d_gene: -
v_gene: TRBV7-9
CDR3aa: CASSSGGPGSNEQFF
CDR3nt: TGTGCCAGCAGCTCCGGAGGACCTGGGAGCAATGAGCAGTTCTTC

abundance: -
j_gene: TRBJ2-6
d_gene: -
v_gene: TRBV15
CDR3aa: CATISWGRGTGANVLTF
CDR3nt: TGTGCCACCATCTCCTGGGGACGCGGAACCGGGGCCAACGTCCTGACTTTC

abundance: many
j_gene: TRBJ2-7
d_gene: -
v_gene: TRBV5-1
CDR3aa: CASGTGSDEQYF
CDR3nt: TGCGCCAGCGGAACAGGGTCGGACGAGCAGTACTTC

abundance: -
j_gene: TRBJ1-5
d_gene: -
v_gene: TRBV30
CDR3aa: CAWSRGSNQPQHF
CDR3nt: TGTGCCTGGAGTCGGGGCAGCAATCAGCCCCAGCATTTT

abundance: few
j_gene: TRBJ2-7
d_gene: -
v_gene: TRBV29-1
CDR3aa: CSVLRDRDYEQYF
CDR3nt: TGCAGCGTGCTCCGGGACCGAGACTACGAGCAGTACTTC

abundance: few
j_gene: TRBJ1-4
d_gene: TRBD1
v_gene: TRBV6-5
CDR3aa: CASKPTGQGGEKLFF
CDR3nt: TGTGCCAGCAAGCCCACGGGACAGGGTGGTGAAAAACTGTTTTTT

abundance: few
j_gene: TRBJ2-1
d_gene: TRBD2
v_gene: TRBV29-1
CDR3aa: CSATSGSDEQFF
CDR3nt: TGCAGCGCAACTAGCGGGAGCGATGAGCAGTTCTTC

abundance: -
j_gene: TRBJ2-2
d_gene: -
v_gene: TRBV19
CDR3aa: CASSISAANTGELFF
CDR3nt: TGTGCCAGTAGTATAAGCGCAGCGAACACCGGGGAGCTGTTTTTT

abundance: many
j_gene: TRBJ2-7
d_gene: -
v_gene: TRBV7-2
CDR3aa: CASRWTNYEQYF
CDR3nt: TGTGCCAGCAGATGGACAAACTACGAGCAGTACTTC

abundance: -
j_gene: TRBJ2-5
d_gene: -
v_gene: TRBV6-1
CDR3aa: CASSEPLARKTQYF
CDR3nt: TGTGCCAGCAGTGAACCCCTAGCGAGGAAGACCCAGTACTTC